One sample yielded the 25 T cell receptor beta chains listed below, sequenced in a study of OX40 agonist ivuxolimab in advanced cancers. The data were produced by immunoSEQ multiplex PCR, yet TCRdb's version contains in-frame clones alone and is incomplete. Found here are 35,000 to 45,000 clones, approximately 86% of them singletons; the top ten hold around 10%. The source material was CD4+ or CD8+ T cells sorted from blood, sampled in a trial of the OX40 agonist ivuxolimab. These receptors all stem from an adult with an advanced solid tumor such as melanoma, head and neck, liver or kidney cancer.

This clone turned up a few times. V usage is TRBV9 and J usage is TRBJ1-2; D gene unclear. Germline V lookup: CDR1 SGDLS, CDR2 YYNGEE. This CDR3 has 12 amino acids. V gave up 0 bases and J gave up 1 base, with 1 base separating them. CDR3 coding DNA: TGTGCCAGCAGCGTAGATAACTATGGCTACACCTTC. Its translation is CASSVDNYGYTF. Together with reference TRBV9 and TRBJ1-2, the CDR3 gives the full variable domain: DSGVTQTPKHLITATGQRVTLRCSPRSGDLSVYWYQQSLDQGLQFLIQYYNGEERAKGNILERFSAQQFPDLHSELNLSSLELGDSALYFCASSVDNYGYTFGSGTRLTVV.

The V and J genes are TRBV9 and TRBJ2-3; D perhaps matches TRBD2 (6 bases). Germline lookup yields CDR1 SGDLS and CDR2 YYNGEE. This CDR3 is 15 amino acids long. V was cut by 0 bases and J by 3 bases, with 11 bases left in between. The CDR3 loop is CASSVDSGGTDTQYF. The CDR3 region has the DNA TGTGCCAGCAGCGTAGACAGCGGAGGGACAGATACGCAGTATTTT.

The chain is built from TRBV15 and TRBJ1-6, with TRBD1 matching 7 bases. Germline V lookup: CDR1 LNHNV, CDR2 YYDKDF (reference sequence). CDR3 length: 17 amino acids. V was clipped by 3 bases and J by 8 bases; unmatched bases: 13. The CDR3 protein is CATSRHPLRDRHSPLHF. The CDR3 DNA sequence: TGTGCCACCAGCAGGCACCCCCTCCGGGACAGACATTCACCCCTCCACTTT. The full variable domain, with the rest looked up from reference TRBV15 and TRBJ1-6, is DAMVIQNPRYQVTQFGKPVTLSCSQTLNHNVMYWYQQKSSQAPKLLFHYYDKDFNNEADTPDNFQSRRPNTSFCFLDIRSPGLGDTAMYLCATSRHPLRDRHSPLHFGNGTRLTVT.

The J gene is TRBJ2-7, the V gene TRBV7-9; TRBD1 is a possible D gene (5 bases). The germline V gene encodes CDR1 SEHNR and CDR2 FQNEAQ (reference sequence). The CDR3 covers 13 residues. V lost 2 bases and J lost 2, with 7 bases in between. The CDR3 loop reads CASSLTGAYEQYF. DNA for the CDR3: TGTGCCAGCAGCTTAACAGGCGCCTACGAGCAGTACTTC.

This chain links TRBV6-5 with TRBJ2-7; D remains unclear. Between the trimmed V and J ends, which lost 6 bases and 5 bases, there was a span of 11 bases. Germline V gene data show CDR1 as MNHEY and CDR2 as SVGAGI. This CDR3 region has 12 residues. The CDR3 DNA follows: TGTGCCAGCAGCCCGACGCCCCACGAGCAGTACTTC. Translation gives CASSPTPHEQYF.

CDR3 DNA: TGTGCCAGCACCCAGGGGCCAGGCTACGAGCAGTACTTC. Translating gives CASTQGPGYEQYF. The chain is built from TRBV7-8 and TRBJ2-7; TRBD1 is a possible D gene (6 bases). The CDR3 is 13 amino acids. The V gene lost 7 bases and the J gene lost 3 bases, with 13 bases spanning the gap. Germline V CDR1 and CDR2: SGHVS, FQNEAQ.

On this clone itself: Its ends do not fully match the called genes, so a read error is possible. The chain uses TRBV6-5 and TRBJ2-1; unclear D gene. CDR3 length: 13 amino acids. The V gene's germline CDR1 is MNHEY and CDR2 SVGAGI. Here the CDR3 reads CASGDGVYIEQFF. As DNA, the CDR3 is TGTGCCAGCGGAGATGGAGTATACATTGAGCAGTTCTTC.

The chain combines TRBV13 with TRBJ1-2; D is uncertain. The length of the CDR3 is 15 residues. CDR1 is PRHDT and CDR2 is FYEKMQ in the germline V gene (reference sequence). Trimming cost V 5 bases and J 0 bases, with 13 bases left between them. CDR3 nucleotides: TGTGCCAGCAGCACCAGGACCTACCCTAACTATGGCTACACCTTC. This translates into CASSTRTYPNYGYTF.

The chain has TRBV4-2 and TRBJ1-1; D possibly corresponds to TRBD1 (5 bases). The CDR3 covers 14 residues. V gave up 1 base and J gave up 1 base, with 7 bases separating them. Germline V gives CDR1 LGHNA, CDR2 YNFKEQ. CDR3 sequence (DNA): TGTGCCAGCAGCCAAGGACAGACGAACACTGAAGCTTTCTTT. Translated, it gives CASSQGQTNTEAFF.

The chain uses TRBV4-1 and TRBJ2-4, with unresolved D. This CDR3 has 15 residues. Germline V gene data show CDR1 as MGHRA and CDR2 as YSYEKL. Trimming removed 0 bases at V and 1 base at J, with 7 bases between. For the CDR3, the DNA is TGCGCCAGCAGCCAAGAAAAGGCGGCCAAAAACATTCAGTACTTC. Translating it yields CASSQEKAAKNIQYF.

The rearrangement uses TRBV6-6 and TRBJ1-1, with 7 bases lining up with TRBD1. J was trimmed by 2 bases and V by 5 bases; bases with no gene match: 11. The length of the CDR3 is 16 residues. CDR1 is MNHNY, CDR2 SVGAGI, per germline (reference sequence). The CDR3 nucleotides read TGTGCCAGCAGTCCAGTCATACAGGGGCCTAACACTGAAGCTTTCTTT. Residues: CASSPVIQGPNTEAFF.

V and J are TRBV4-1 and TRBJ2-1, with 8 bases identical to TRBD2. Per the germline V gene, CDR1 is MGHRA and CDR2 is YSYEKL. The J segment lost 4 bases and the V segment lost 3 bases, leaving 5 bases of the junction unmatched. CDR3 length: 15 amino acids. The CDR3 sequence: CASSQIAGIYNEQFF. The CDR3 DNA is TGCGCCAGCAGCCAGATAGCGGGGATATACAATGAGCAGTTCTTC.

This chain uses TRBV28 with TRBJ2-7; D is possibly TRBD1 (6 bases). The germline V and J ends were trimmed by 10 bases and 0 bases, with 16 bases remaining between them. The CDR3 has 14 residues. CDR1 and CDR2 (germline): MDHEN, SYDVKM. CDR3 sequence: CATQGHLSSYEQYF. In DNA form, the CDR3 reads TGTGCCACACAGGGACACCTCAGCTCCTACGAGCAGTACTTC.

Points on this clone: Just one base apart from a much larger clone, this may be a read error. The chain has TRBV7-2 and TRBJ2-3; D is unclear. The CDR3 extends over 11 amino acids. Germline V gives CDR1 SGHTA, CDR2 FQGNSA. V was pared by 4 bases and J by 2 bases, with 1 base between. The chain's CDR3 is CASSSTDTQYF. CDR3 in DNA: TGTGCCAGCAGCTCCACAGATACGCAGTATTTT.

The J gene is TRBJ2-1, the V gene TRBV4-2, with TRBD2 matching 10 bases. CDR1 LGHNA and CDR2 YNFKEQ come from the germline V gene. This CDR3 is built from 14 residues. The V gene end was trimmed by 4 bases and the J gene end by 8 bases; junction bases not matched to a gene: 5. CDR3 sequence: CASSLAGGLDEQFF. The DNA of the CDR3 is TGTGCCAGCAGCCTAGCGGGAGGACTCGATGAGCAGTTCTTC.

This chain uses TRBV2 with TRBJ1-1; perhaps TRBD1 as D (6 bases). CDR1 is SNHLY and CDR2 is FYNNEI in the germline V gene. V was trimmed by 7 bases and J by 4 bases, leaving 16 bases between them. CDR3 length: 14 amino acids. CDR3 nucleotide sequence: TGTGCCAGCAAAATTTCAGGGGAGGCCACTGAAGCTTTCTTT. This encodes CASKISGEATEAFF.

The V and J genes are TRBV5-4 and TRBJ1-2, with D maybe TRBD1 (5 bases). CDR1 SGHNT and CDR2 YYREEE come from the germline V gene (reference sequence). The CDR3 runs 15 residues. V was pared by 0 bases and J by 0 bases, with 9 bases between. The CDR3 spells CASSLDRSTNYGYTF. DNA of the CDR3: TGTGCCAGCAGCTTGGACAGGAGTACTAACTATGGCTACACCTTC.

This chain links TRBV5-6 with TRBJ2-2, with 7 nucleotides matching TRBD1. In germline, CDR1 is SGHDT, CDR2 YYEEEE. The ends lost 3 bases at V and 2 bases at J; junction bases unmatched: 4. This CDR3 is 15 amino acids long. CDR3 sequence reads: CASSWTGDNTGELFF. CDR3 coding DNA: TGTGCCAGCAGCTGGACAGGAGATAACACCGGGGAGCTGTTTTTT.

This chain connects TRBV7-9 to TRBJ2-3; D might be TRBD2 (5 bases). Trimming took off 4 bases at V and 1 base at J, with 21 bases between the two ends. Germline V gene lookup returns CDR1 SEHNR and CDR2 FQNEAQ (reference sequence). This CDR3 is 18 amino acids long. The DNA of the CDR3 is TGTGCCAGCAGCTCCACCGGGGAAATTAGGTCCCGCACAGATACGCAGTATTTT. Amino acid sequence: CASSSTGEIRSRTDTQYF. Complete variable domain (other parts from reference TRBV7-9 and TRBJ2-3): DTGVSQNPRHKITKRGQNVTFRCDPISEHNRLYWYRQTLGQGPEFLTYFQNEAQLEKSRLLSDRFSAERPKGSFSTLEIQRTEQGDSAMYLCASSSTGEIRSRTDTQYFGPGTRLTVL.

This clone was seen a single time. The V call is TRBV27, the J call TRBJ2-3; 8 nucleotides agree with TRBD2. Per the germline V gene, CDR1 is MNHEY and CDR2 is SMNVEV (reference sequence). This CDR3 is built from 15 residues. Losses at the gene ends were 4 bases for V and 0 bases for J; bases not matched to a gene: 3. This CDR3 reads CASSSTSGSTDTQYF. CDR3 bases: TGTGCCAGCAGTTCAACTAGCGGAAGCACAGATACGCAGTATTTT.

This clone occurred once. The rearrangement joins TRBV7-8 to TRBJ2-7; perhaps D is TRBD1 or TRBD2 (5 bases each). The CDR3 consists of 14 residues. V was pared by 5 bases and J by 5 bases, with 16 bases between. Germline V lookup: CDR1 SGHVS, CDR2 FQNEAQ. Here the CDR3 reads CASSQAGSTNEQYF. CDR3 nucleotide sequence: TGTGCCAGCAGCCAGGCAGGGAGTACCAACGAGCAGTACTTC.

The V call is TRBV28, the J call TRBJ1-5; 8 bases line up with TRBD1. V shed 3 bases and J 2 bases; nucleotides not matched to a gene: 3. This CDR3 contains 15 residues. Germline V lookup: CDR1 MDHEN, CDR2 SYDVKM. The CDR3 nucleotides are TGTGCCAGCAGTTTTTACAGGGGGGGCAATCAGCCCCAGCATTTT. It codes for CASSFYRGGNQPQHF.

CDR3 amino acids: CASSRDRGGFYNEQFF. In DNA, the CDR3 is TGCGCCAGCAGCCGGGATAGGGGGGGCTTCTACAATGAGCAGTTCTTC. The chain couples TRBV4-1 to TRBJ2-1; D possibly corresponds to TRBD2 (7 bases). With 4 bases removed from V and 3 bases from J, the gap between germline ends came to 16 bases. CDR3 length: 16 amino acids. Germline loops: CDR1 MGHRA, CDR2 YSYEKL.

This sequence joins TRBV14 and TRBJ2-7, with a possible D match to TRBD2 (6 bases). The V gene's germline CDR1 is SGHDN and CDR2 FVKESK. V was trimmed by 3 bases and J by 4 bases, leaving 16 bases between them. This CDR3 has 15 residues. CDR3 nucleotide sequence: TGTGCCAGCAGCCACTCGACACGACTAGGTTACGAGCAGTACTTC. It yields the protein CASSHSTRLGYEQYF.

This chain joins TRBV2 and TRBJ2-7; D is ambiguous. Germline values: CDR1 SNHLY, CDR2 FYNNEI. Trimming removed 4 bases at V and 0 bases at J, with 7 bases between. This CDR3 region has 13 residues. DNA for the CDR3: TGTGCCAGCAGTGTGACGGACTCCTACGAGCAGTACTTC. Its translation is CASSVTDSYEQYF.